This record concerns one T cell receptor (beta chain) sequence. The source of the sample is a study of OX40 agonist ivuxolimab in advanced cancers. On the study more broadly: The patients got ivuxolimab, which is an agonistic anti-OX40 (CD134) antibody.

Trimming removed 0 bases from V and 2 bases from J, with 8 bases in between. In germline, CDR1 is SGDLS, CDR2 YYNGEE. CDR3 length: 14 amino acids. Sequencing used immunoSEQ multiplex PCR; TCRdb keeps in-frame clones, though not all of them. The repertoire holds 78,000 or so clones, approximately 89% seen once, with approximately 0.72% in the top ten. Sample: CD4+ or CD8+ T cells sorted from blood, taken in a trial of the OX40 agonist ivuxolimab. The source of this sequence is an adult with an advanced solid tumor such as melanoma, head and neck, liver or kidney cancer. The chain has TRBV9 and TRBJ1-1; no firm D call. CDR3 DNA: TGTGCCAGCAGCGTAGAGGTCCACAACACTGAAGCTTTCTTT. It specifies CASSVEVHNTEAFF.